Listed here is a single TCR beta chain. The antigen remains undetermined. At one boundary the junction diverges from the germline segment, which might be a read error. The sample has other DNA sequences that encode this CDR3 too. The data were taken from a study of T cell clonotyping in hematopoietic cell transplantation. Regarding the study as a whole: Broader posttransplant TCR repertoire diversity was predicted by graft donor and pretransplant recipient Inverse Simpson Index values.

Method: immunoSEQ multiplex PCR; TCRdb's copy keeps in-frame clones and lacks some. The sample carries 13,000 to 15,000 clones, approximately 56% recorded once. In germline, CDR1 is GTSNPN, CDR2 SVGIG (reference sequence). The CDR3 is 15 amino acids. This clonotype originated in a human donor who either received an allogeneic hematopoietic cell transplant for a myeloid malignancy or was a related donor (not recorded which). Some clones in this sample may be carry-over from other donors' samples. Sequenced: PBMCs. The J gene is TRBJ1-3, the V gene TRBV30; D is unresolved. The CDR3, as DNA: TGTGCCTGGAGTGTAATGACAATATCTGGAAACACCATATATTTC. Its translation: CAWSVMTISGNTIYF.